The TCR beta chain described here comes from a study of cytomegalovirus exposure and HLA in healthy donors. Findings of the study overall: TRBV6-2, TRBV6-3 and some other V segments were unresolvable in 87-base-pair reads.

The PCR used 60 Vbeta and 13 Jbeta primers. Data came from immunoSEQ multiplex PCR; TCRdb stores just in-frame clones and leaves some out. The table records under 110,000 clones, roughly 82% of them present only once. Germline trimming cut 5 bases from V and 5 bases from J; bases unmatched to any gene: 10. The CDR3 length is 15 residues. Germline V gene sequence: CDR1 SGDLS, CDR2 YYNGEE. Turning to this clone: Its antigen is unknown.

This chain links TRBV9 with TRBJ1-5; 7 bases line up with TRBD1. Sequencing used PBMCs. This clonotype originated in a woman in her fifties or sixties in good health and CMV-seropositive. The CDR3 DNA reads TGTGCCAGCAGTTTGACAGGGAGTCCGCATCAGCCCCAGCATTTT. As protein: CASSLTGSPHQPQHF. The full variable domain, completed using reference TRBV9 and TRBJ1-5, is DSGVTQTPKHLITATGQRVTLRCSPRSGDLSVYWYQQSLDQGLQFLIQYYNGEERAKGNILERFSAQQFPDLHSELNLSSLELGDSALYFCASSLTGSPHQPQHFGDGTRLSIL.